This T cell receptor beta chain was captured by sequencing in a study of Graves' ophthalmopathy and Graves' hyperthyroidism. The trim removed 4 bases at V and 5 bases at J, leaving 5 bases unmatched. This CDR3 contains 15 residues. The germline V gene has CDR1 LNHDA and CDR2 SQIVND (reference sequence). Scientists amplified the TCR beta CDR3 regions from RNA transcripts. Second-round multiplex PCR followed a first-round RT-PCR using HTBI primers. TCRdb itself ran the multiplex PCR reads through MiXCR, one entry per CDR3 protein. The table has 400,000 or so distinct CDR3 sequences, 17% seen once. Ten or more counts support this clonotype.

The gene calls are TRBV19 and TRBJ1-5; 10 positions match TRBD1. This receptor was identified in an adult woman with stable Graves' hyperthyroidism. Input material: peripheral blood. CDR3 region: CASSTRQGAHQPQHF. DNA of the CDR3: TGTGCCAGTAGTACCCGACAGGGGGCCCATCAGCCCCAGCATTTT.